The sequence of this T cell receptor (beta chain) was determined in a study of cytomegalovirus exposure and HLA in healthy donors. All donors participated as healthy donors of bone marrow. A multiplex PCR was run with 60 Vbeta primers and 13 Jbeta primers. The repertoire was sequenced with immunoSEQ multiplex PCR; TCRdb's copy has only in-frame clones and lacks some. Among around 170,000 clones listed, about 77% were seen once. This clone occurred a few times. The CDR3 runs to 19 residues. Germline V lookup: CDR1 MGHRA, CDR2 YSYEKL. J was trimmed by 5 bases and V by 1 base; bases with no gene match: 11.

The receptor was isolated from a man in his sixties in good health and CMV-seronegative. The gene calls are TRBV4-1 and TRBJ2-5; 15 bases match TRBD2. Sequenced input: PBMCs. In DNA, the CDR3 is TGCGCCAGCAGCCAAGTATTCGAAGGACTAGCGGGAGGGCGTGAGACCCAGTACTTC. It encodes CASSQVFEGLAGGRETQYF.